The sequence of this TCR beta chain was determined in a study of blood T cells in healthy people across ages. Study results and caveats: Nothing was known about donor CMV status, and this possibly confounded expanded clonotype changes.

For the second PCR, which ran for about 6 to 12 cycles, a sample-barcoded 5' primer and a J-beta primer mix were used. Using its own MiXCR run on the 5' RACE reads, TCRdb lists one record per CDR3 protein. The sample contains roughly 2 million distinct CDR3 sequences, 40% to 55% of which appear only once. As regards this clonotype: Its specificity is unknown.

Extraction of total RNA produced a minimum of 5 micrograms from each sample. The CDR3 spans 16 residues. CDR1 DFQATT and CDR2 SNEGSKA come from the germline V gene (reference sequence). Sequences were obtained from blood. V usage is TRBV20-1 and J usage is TRBJ2-4; the match to TRBD2 covers 14 bases. Gene TRBJ2-7 matches the end of the DNA better, so the J call may be wrong. This receptor was obtained from a woman aged 40 to 50 in good health. CDR3 nucleotide sequence: TGCAGTGCTTTCTGGACTAGCGGGGGGCTAATCTACGAGCAGTACTTC. This translates into CSAFWTSGGLIYEQYF.